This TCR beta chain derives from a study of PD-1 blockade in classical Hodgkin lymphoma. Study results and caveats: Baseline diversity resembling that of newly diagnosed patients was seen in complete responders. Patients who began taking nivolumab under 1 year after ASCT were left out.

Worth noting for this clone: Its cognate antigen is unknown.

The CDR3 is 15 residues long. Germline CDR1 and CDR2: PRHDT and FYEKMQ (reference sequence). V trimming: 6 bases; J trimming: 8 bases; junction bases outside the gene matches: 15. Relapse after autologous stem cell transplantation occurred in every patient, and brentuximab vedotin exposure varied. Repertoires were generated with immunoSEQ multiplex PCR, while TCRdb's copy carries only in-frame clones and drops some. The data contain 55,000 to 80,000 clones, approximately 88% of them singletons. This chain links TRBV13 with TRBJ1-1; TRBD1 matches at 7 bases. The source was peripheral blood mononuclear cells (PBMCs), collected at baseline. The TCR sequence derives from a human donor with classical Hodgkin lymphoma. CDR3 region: CASSEGTVAPGEAFF. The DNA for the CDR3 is TGTGCCAGCAGTGAAGGGACAGTGGCTCCAGGGGAAGCTTTCTTT.